This is a list of T cell receptor beta chains from one sample in a study of blood T cell repertoires in COVID-19. The table came from immunoSEQ multiplex PCR; TCRdb's copy has only in-frame clones and leaves some out. Found here are about 70,000 clones, roughly 77% of them singletons; the top ten hold around a sixth. The sample taken for sequencing was peripheral blood. These receptor sequences come from a man older than 75 with acute or convalescent COVID-19. The CDR3 runs from the conserved cysteine through the conserved F or W. A D gene is named only where the DNA matches it firmly. A clone size is listed for some rows: how often the clone was seen (once, few, many), or a class if it is expanded.

size	D	V	J	CDR3	DNA
NA	NA	TRBV6-1	TRBJ2-7	CASSEDGTYEQYF	TGTGCCAGCAGTGAGGACGGGACCTACGAGCAGTACTTC
NA	NA	TRBV5-5	TRBJ2-1	CASSLAAEVITSGQFF	TGTGCCAGCAGCTTGGCTGCCGAAGTCATAACAAGTGGGCAGTTCTTC
NA	NA	TRBV27	TRBJ1-1	CASSPAGLLSTEAFF	TGTGCCAGCAGTCCCGCAGGGCTTCTTTCCACTGAAGCTTTCTTT
once	TRBD1	TRBV15	TRBJ2-5	CATSSTGEETQYF	TGTGCCACCAGCAGCACAGGGGAAGAGACCCAGTACTTC
NA	NA	TRBV27	TRBJ2-2	CASSVQGMNTGELFF	TGTGCCAGCAGTGTTCAGGGGATGAACACCGGGGAGCTGTTTTTT
NA	NA	TRBV6-5	TRBJ1-2	CASSYSNRPNYGYTF	TGTGCCAGCAGTTACTCGAACAGGCCTAACTATGGCTACACCTTC
NA	TRBD1	TRBV3-1/TRBV3-2	TRBJ2-3	CASRHRGLQDTQYF	TGTGCCAGCAGACACAGGGGCCTCCAGGATACGCAGTATTTT
many	NA	TRBV7-9	TRBJ1-3	CATWGGAGNTIYF	TGTGCCACCTGGGGGGGGGCTGGAAACACCATATATTTT
NA	TRBD1	TRBV10-3	TRBJ2-7	CAISGGTGEGEQYF	TGTGCCATCAGTGGAGGGACAGGGGAGGGCGAGCAGTACTTC
NA	TRBD2	TRBV6-4	TRBJ2-3	CASSLSGGADTQYF	TGTGCCAGCAGTCTTAGCGGGGGGGCAGATACGCAGTATTTT
NA	TRBD1	TRBV10-3	TRBJ1-2	CAISEDRGGGYTF	TGTGCCATCAGTGAGGACAGGGGAGGTGGCTACACCTTC
NA	NA	TRBV6-4	TRBJ2-3	CASTASAGSRDTQYF	TGTGCCAGCACCGCCTCGGCAGGTTCAAGAGATACGCAGTATTTT
NA	NA	TRBV5-6	TRBJ2-7	CASSLRRGYEQYF	TGTGCCAGCAGTTTACGGCGGGGCTACGAGCAGTACTTC
NA	TRBD1	TRBV9	TRBJ1-3	CASTGQEGNTIYF	TGTGCCAGCACCGGACAGGAGGGAAACACCATATATTTT
NA	NA	TRBV19	TRBJ2-2	CATKSRGWMTGELFF	TGTGCCACCAAGAGTCGAGGGTGGATGACCGGGGAGCTGTTTTTT
NA	NA	TRBV7-3	TRBJ2-3	CASSSSRNTQYF	TGTGCCAGCAGCTCCTCTAGGAATACGCAGTATTTT
few	NA	TRBV21-1	TRBJ2-5	CASRFRGLAGETQYF	TGTGCCAGCCGTTTCCGGGGACTAGCGGGAGAGACCCAGTACTTC
NA	NA	TRBV6-5	TRBJ2-2	CASSYLDSTGELFF	TGTGCCAGCAGTTATCTAGATTCCACCGGGGAGCTGTTTTTT
NA	TRBD2	TRBV4-1	TRBJ2-1	CASSPGLAFYNEQFF	TGCGCCAGCAGCCCGGGACTAGCATTCTACAATGAGCAGTTCTTC
NA	NA	TRBV24-1	TRBJ1-1	CATSDPPRVVNTEAFF	TGTGCCACCAGTGATCCACCCAGGGTGGTGAACACTGAAGCTTTCTTT
NA	TRBD1	TRBV5-6	TRBJ2-1	CASRRTGVGNEQFF	TGTGCCAGCAGACGTACAGGGGTAGGGAATGAGCAGTTCTTC
NA	NA	TRBV21-1	TRBJ2-1	CARPSSYNEQFF	TGTGCCAGACCGAGCTCCTACAATGAGCAGTTCTTC
NA	TRBD1	TRBV7-9	TRBJ1-2	CASSIGQGPNYGYTF	TGTGCCAGCAGCATTGGACAGGGGCCTAACTATGGCTACACCTTC
NA	TRBD2	TRBV24-1	TRBJ2-3	CATSDATSGGLDTQYF	TGTGCCACCAGTGATGCGACTAGCGGGGGCTTAGATACGCAGTATTTT
few	TRBD1	TRBV3-1/TRBV3-2	TRBJ2-3	CASSQGQGYTDTQYF	TGTGCCAGCAGCCAAGGACAGGGCTACACAGATACGCAGTATTTT
NA	NA	TRBV28	TRBJ2-1	CASKTEAGTNEQFF	TGTGCCAGCAAAACGGAGGCGGGGACCAATGAGCAGTTCTTC
NA	NA	TRBV7-8	TRBJ1-1	CASSRGLGGVITEAFF	TGTGCCAGCAGCCGAGGGCTCGGGGGAGTGATCACTGAAGCTTTCTTT
few	TRBD2	TRBV13	TRBJ2-1	CASSPTWEGSYNEQFF	TGTGCCAGCAGCCCGACCTGGGAGGGCTCCTACAATGAGCAGTTCTTC
few	TRBD2	TRBV18	TRBJ2-1	CASSPFTSGDYNEQFF	TGTGCCAGCTCACCGTTTACTAGCGGGGATTACAATGAGCAGTTCTTC